The present entry profiles one T cell receptor beta chain with its context. The data derive from a study of T cell responses to AZD1222 COVID-19 vaccine. Sequencing used immunoSEQ multiplex PCR; TCRdb keeps in-frame clones, though not all of them. Here the sample spans 100,000 to 150,000 clones, around 90% being singletons. Trimming pared 0 bases from V and 6 bases from J, leaving 8 bases between. The CDR3 has 13 residues. The germline V gene encodes CDR1 MNHEY and CDR2 SVGAGI. The clonotype comes from an adult in good health. The chain has TRBV6-5 and TRBJ1-2; D call uncertain. Specimen: peripheral blood, collected on day 0 of MenACWY control vaccination. CDR3 DNA: TGTGCCAGCAGTTACTCGAGTTCGAATGGCTACACCTTC. It is translated as CASSYSSSNGYTF.